This paragraph covers one T cell receptor beta chain sequence. Participants were aged roughly 18 to 100 years from approximately 23 US areas. The germline V gene has CDR1 LNHDA and CDR2 SQIVND (reference sequence). V was cut by 5 bases and J by 5 bases, with 12 bases left in between. The CDR3 loop spans 13 amino acids. The data were taken from a study of blood T cell repertoires in COVID-19. Some clones are missing from TCRdb's copy, which holds only in-frame ones; the method was immunoSEQ multiplex PCR. The sample shows around 240,000 clones, about nine tenths of them seen only once. This chain uses TRBV19 with TRBJ1-2; D call uncertain. Material for sequencing was PBMCs or T cells enriched from blood (not recorded which). The receptor comes from a man aged 45 to 65 who had been exposed to COVID-19. As DNA, the CDR3 is TGTGCCAGTAGTCAGCAGGTTTTTTATGGCTACACCTTC. The encoded protein is CASSQQVFYGYTF.